A selection of T cell receptor beta chains follows, all from one sample in a study of T cell responses to AZD1222 COVID-19 vaccine. Libraries were prepared by immunoSEQ multiplex PCR; TCRdb keeps only in-frame clonotypes and omits some of them. This table has 130,000 or so clones, roughly 93% appearing once. This sample comprised peripheral blood, obtained on day 0 of AZD1222 vaccination. The receptor source for this set is an adult in good health. Both conserved end residues are part of each CDR3. Each record gives: CDR3 protein, V gene, D gene. The D gene is left open where the match is weak.

CDR3: CASSQEGSGSNEQFF; V: TRBV4-1; D: TRBD2
CDR3: CSVRGLAGVIYVSDTQYF; V: TRBV29-1; D: TRBD2
CDR3: CASSIGVLGSGTSNEQFF; V: TRBV19; D: TRBD2
CDR3: CASSFGVNSPLHF; V: TRBV13; D: -
CDR3: CASRGTGVRYEQYF; V: TRBV6-5; D: TRBD1
CDR3: CAWSIHRGPAFF; V: TRBV30; D: TRBD1
CDR3: CATSYGGSADTQYF; V: TRBV15; D: TRBD2
CDR3: CSLRTGGAGAEAFF; V: TRBV29-1; D: TRBD1
CDR3: CASSGDRAALFYGYTF; V: TRBV6-1; D: TRBD1
CDR3: CASSLGRVFSTDTQYF; V: TRBV7-9; D: -
CDR3: CASSPRAGDSTDTQYF; V: TRBV6-2/TRBV6-3; D: -
CDR3: CASSLESGNQPQHF; V: TRBV28; D: -
CDR3: CASSRPIKTGDNGYTF; V: TRBV7-2; D: TRBD1
CDR3: CASSQGYQTFNYGYTF; V: TRBV3-1/TRBV3-2; D: -
CDR3: CASSQDLSYYGYTF; V: TRBV14; D: -
CDR3: CASSLTGGNQPQHF; V: TRBV28; D: -
CDR3: CATSRGQEVSGANVLTF; V: TRBV15; D: -
CDR3: CASSQTELGGYTF; V: TRBV4-3; D: -
CDR3: CASSEYGESSYEQYF; V: TRBV10-1; D: -
CDR3: CASSQDGGGYNEQFF; V: TRBV4-3; D: TRBD2
CDR3: CASSSEQGSNQPQHF; V: TRBV7-6; D: -
CDR3: CASSEGVGGYF; V: TRBV6-1; D: -
CDR3: CASSLAVGTAYEQYF; V: TRBV5-1; D: TRBD1
CDR3: CAAVTNEKLFF; V: TRBV21-1; D: -
CDR3: CASSFNRKNEKLFF; V: TRBV28; D: -
CDR3: CASKEPASGYTF; V: TRBV28; D: -
CDR3: CATGGRNTGELFF; V: TRBV24-1; D: TRBD2
CDR3: CASSVDTGPYEQYF; V: TRBV18; D: -
CDR3: CASSLQAGAYGYTF; V: TRBV28; D: -
CDR3: CASSVDRARAFF; V: TRBV19; D: TRBD1
CDR3: CSAAVHEQFF; V: TRBV20-1; D: -
CDR3: CASSLGGGRYEQYF; V: TRBV5-4; D: TRBD2
CDR3: CSASHMGGLGAARSTDTQYF; V: TRBV20-1; D: -
CDR3: CASSPRALLYNEQFF; V: TRBV7-9; D: -
CDR3: CASSRQDTGELFF; V: TRBV5-8; D: -
CDR3: CASSQGSFSTEAFF; V: TRBV3-1/TRBV3-2; D: -
CDR3: CASSWGQGDNSPLHF; V: TRBV5-6; D: TRBD1
CDR3: CASSQDRAETQYF; V: TRBV14; D: -
CDR3: CASSVRGGNTEAFF; V: TRBV7-2; D: -
CDR3: CASSYNGGSPYEQYF; V: TRBV5-1; D: -
CDR3: CASSSWRTGVVQPQHF; V: TRBV19; D: TRBD1
CDR3: CATAGGNEQFF; V: TRBV5-5; D: TRBD2
CDR3: CASSLGTGKAEAFF; V: TRBV27; D: TRBD1
CDR3: CASSTSGAGGSPLHF; V: TRBV19; D: -
CDR3: CASSLAQNWQTYGYTF; V: TRBV5-4; D: -
CDR3: CVRSLGGSPRALYEQYF; V: TRBV7-5; D: -
CDR3: CASSLQLADYNEQFF; V: TRBV27; D: -
CDR3: CATSRDSGSGSEQYF; V: TRBV15; D: -
CDR3: CASSQEEGTGSYEQYF; V: TRBV14; D: TRBD1
CDR3: CASSVGATGMNTEAFF; V: TRBV2; D: TRBD1
CDR3: CASTDRTASTDTQYF; V: TRBV27; D: -
CDR3: CASCGDLGGQETQYF; V: TRBV2; D: -